The entry that follows covers one T cell receptor (beta chain) sequence. Its antigen is not known. The germline V and J ends were trimmed by 5 bases and 3 bases, with 17 bases remaining between them. The CDR3 has 15 amino acids. Germline lookup yields CDR1 MNHEY and CDR2 SVGAGI. The data were obtained in a study of beta chain features in type 1 diabetes. Expressed TCRB transcripts were sequenced, since all the RNA that had been isolated was reverse transcribed. Using immunoSEQ multiplex PCR, the repertoire was profiled, and TCRdb retains in-frame clones only, with some absent. The data contain 810,000 or so clones, roughly a sixth of them singletons. Overall study results and limits: Equally in patients and controls, shorter templates might have been favored by PCR.

The chain uses TRBV6-5 and TRBJ2-7; no clear D gene. Sequencing was performed on naive CD4+ T cells from blood. This receptor was identified in a young woman in good health. The CDR3 here is CASSRQRTVGYEQYF. As DNA, the CDR3 is TGTGCCAGCAGTAGACAAAGGACCGTGGGCTACGAGCAGTACTTC.